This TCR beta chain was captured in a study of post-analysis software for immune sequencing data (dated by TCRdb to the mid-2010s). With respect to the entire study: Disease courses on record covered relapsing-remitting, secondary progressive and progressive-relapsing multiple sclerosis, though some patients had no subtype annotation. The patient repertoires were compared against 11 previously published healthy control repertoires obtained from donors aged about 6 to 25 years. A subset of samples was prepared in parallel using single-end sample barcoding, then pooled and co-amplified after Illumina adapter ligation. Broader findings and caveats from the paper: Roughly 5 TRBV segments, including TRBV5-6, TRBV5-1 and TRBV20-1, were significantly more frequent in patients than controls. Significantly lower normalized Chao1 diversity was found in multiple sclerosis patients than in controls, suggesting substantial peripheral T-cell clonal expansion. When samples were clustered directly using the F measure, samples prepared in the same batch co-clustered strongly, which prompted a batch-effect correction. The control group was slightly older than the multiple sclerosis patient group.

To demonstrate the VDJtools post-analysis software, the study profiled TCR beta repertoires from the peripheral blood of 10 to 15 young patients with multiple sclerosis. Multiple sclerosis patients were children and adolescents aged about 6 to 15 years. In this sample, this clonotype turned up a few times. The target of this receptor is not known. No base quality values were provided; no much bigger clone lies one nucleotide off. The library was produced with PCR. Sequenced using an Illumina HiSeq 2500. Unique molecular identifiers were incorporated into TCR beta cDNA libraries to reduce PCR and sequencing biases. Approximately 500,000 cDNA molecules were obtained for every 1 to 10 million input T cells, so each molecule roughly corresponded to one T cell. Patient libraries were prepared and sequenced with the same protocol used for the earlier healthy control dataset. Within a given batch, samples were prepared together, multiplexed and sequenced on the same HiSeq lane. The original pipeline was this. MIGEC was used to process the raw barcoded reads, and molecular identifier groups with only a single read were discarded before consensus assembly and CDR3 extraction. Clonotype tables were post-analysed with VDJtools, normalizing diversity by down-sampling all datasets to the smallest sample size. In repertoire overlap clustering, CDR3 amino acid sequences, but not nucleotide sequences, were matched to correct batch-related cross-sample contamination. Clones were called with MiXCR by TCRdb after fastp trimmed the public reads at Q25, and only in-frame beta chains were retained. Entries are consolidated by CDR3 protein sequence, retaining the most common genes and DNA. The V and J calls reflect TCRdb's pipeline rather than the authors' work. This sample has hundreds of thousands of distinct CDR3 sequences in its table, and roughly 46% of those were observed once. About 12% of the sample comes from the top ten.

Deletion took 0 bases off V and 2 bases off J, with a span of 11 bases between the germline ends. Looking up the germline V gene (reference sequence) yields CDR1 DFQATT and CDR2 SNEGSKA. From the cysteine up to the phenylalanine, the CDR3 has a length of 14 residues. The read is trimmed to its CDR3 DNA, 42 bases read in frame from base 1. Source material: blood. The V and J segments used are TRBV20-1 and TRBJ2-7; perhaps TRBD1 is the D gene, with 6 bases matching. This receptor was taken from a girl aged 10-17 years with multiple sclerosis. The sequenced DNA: TGCAGTGCTAGAGATAGACAGGTTCCCTACGAGCAGTACTTC. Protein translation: CSARDRQVPYEQYF.